This T cell receptor beta chain was recorded in a study of cytomegalovirus exposure and HLA in healthy donors. This CDR3 region has 16 residues. The V and J ends lost 0 bases and 4 bases respectively, with 15 bases between them. Germline V gene lookup returns CDR1 MNHEY and CDR2 SMNVEV (reference sequence). The study, taken as a whole, reports: Certain sequence variants were highly shared and formed a cluster, and this cluster was likely a sequencing artifact.

For this clone: Its antigen remains unknown.

Primers: 60 Vbeta forward and 13 Jbeta reverse. TCRdb's table, derived via immunoSEQ multiplex PCR, lists solely in-frame clones and lacks some. There are approximately 200,000 clones in the sample; less than 90% occur only once, and about 0.25% lies in the top ten. Sequencing was done on a sample of PBMCs. The chain couples TRBV27 to TRBJ1-1; no clear D gene. The sequence was obtained from a boy younger than 18 in good health and CMV-seronegative. For the CDR3, the DNA is TGTGCCAGCAGTTTATCGAAAGAGGGATTGGGCACTGAAGCTTTCTTT. Amino acid sequence: CASSLSKEGLGTEAFF.